The TCR beta chain under discussion was sequenced for a study of early T cells in non-severe SARS-CoV-2 infection. Trimming stripped 8 bases from V and 2 bases from J, with 11 bases between. CDR1 and CDR2 (germline): KGHDR, SFDVKD. The CDR3 is 13 residues long. This clonotype showed up just a few times. Each CDR3 protein is one row after TCRdb ran MiXCR on the 5' RACE reads. The sample contains some 35,000 distinct CDR3 sequences, under 7% of which appear only once. Sequenced here: whole blood, sampled at baseline. The genes are TRBV24-1 and TRBJ2-5; the D gene could be TRBD1 or TRBD2 (5 bases each). The clonotype comes from an adult who was a healthcare worker with PCR-confirmed SARS-CoV-2 infection or an uninfected control (not recorded which). CDR3 DNA sequence: TGTGCCACCATGGTCTGGGGGCAAGAGACCCAGTACTTC. Its translation: CATMVWGQETQYF.